This passage covers 17 T cell receptor beta chains from one sample sequenced in a study of T cell responses to AZD1222 COVID-19 vaccine. Sequenced by immunoSEQ multiplex PCR; TCRdb stores in-frame clones only, minus some. Here the sample spans some 170,000 clones, 85% to 95% being singletons. The sample in question was peripheral blood, obtained on day 0 of AZD1222 vaccination. Receptors were obtained from an adult in good health.

This chain connects TRBV18 to TRBJ1-3; D is uncertain. The CDR3 length is 15 residues. V was shortened by 0 bases and J by 4 bases, with 10 bases between the two germline ends. CDR1 and CDR2 from the germline V gene are KGHSH and LQKENI. The CDR3 here is CASSPPASMGNTIYF. In DNA, the CDR3 is TGTGCCAGCTCACCACCAGCATCCATGGGAAACACCATATATTTT.

The V and J genes are TRBV12-5 and TRBJ1-1; possibly TRBD1 for D (6 bases). Germline V gene data show CDR1 as LGHNT and CDR2 as FRNRAP. This CDR3 contains 17 residues. The V and J ends lost 3 bases and 4 bases respectively, with 21 bases between them. CDR3 in DNA: TGTGCTAGTGGTTTCATCCGCCGCAACAGGGCGACCACTGAAGCTTTCTTT. The encoded protein is CASGFIRRNRATTEAFF.

This sequence joins TRBV10-3 and TRBJ1-1; unclear D gene. V was shortened by 1 base and J by 1 base, with 10 bases between the two germline ends. Germline lookup yields CDR1 ENHRY and CDR2 SYGVKD. The length of the CDR3 is 15 residues. The CDR3 DNA sequence: TGTGCCATCAGTGAGTATGGGGAGGGGAACACTGAAGCTTTCTTT. As protein: CAISEYGEGNTEAFF.

As regards this clone: Compared with germline, one end of the junction differs, possibly owing to a read error. The genes are TRBV6-5 and TRBJ1-1, with D maybe TRBD1 (6 bases). The length of the CDR3 is 13 residues. Germline V gene data show CDR1 as MNHEY and CDR2 as SVGAGI. CDR3 nucleotide sequence: TGTGCCAGCAGAAAAACAGGGATCACTCAAGCTTTCTTT. Its translation is CASRKTGITQAFF.

V gene TRBV19 combines with J gene TRBJ2-1, with 10 bases aligning to TRBD2. J was trimmed by 1 base and V by 5 bases; bases with no gene match: 14. CDR1 LNHDA and CDR2 SQIVND come from the germline V gene (reference sequence). The CDR3 totals 19 residues. This CDR3 is CASSPTGAGGPLSYNEQFF. CDR3 sequence (DNA): TGTGCCAGTAGTCCTACGGGAGCGGGAGGGCCGTTATCCTACAATGAGCAGTTCTTC.

The sample holds one count of this clone. The chain uses TRBV7-2 and TRBJ1-2, with D uncertain. The germline V gene encodes CDR1 SGHTA and CDR2 FQGNSA. The CDR3 has 14 residues. Deletions cut 4 bases from V and 6 bases from J, with 15 bases between. CDR3 protein: CASSYRHDRDGYTF. The CDR3 DNA is TGTGCCAGCAGCTACAGACACGACCGTGATGGCTACACCTTC.

The rearrangement uses TRBV20-1 and TRBJ1-4; D is undetermined. The V gene lost 3 bases and the J gene lost 8 bases, with 13 bases spanning the gap. This CDR3 contains 13 residues. Looked up from germline, CDR1 is DFQATT and CDR2 is SNEGSKA (reference sequence). The CDR3 loop reads CSASKDLSEKLFF. DNA of the CDR3: TGCAGTGCTAGTAAGGACTTGTCGGAAAAACTGTTTTTT.

A note on this clone: This same CDR3 is encoded by further DNA sequences in the sample. The chain combines TRBV30 with TRBJ2-3; D gene unclear. Trimming left V 0 bases short and J 1 base short, with 8 bases between. The CDR3 is 14 amino acids. CDR1 is GTSNPN and CDR2 is SVGIG in the germline V gene (reference sequence). CDR3 coding DNA: TGTGCCTGGAGTGTCGGTTTAGGCACAGATACGCAGTATTTT. It yields the protein CAWSVGLGTDTQYF.

The chain uses TRBV7-9 and TRBJ1-2; tentatively, D is TRBD1 (6 bases). Germline values: CDR1 SEHNR, CDR2 FQNEAQ (reference sequence). The V and J ends lost 7 bases and 4 bases respectively, with 13 bases between them. CDR3 length equals 13 residues. The CDR3 loop is CASIQGFGYGYTF. As DNA, the CDR3 is TGTGCCAGCATCCAGGGGTTCGGCTATGGCTACACCTTC.

Remarks on this clone: The sample contains more than one DNA sequence encoding this CDR3. In nucleotides, the CDR3 is TGTGCCAGTAGGCCGGACAGGAGTAGCAATCAGCCCCAGCATTTT. It is translated as CASRPDRSSNQPQHF. This chain joins TRBV19 and TRBJ1-5; the match to TRBD1 covers 7 bases. Trimming removed 6 bases from V and 0 bases from J; junction bases left unmatched: 5. The CDR3 covers 15 residues. The germline V gene has CDR1 LNHDA and CDR2 SQIVND (reference sequence).

The sample holds one count of this clone. The CDR3 protein is CASSLGPPLASSYEQYF. The CDR3 DNA is TGTGCCAGCAGCTTAGGGCCCCCCCTAGCTTCCTCCTACGAGCAGTACTTC. V usage is TRBV7-6 and J usage is TRBJ2-7; possibly TRBD2 for D (5 bases). CDR3 length: 17 residues. The V gene lost 1 base and the J gene lost 0 bases, with 16 bases spanning the gap. Germline CDR1 SGHVS, CDR2 FNYEAQ.

To note about this clone: A read error may produce the germline difference seen at one junction end. CDR3 in amino acids: CARSLGIEDGRLF. The CDR3 bases are TGTGCCAGAAGCTTGGGAATTGAGGACGGACGTCTTTTT. This chain links TRBV5-3 with TRBJ1-1; D gene uncertain. TRBV5-3 belongs to the ORF category, with a function that is uncertain. This CDR3 has 13 residues.

The rearrangement uses TRBV3-1 (or the pseudogene TRBV3-2) and TRBJ1-2; no reliable D call. The V gene lost 4 bases and the J gene lost 0 bases, with 12 bases spanning the gap. The CDR3 runs 15 residues. The germline CDR1 and CDR2 sequences are LGHDT and YNNKEL (reference sequence). As DNA, the CDR3 is TGTGCCAGCAGCCCCATGCTTGGCACTAACTATGGCTACACCTTC. Translation gives CASSPMLGTNYGYTF.

The rearrangement links TRBV7-2 to TRBJ2-7, with 7 bases aligning to TRBD1. With V trimmed by 3 bases and J by 2 bases, 7 bases remained unmatched. Germline V CDR1 and CDR2: SGHTA, FQGNSA. The CDR3 sequence is 15 residues long. The CDR3 bases are TGTGCCAGCAGCTTCCCGGGACAGCCAGCCTACGAGCAGTACTTC. Translated: CASSFPGQPAYEQYF.

V is TRBV2 and J is TRBJ1-2; D is uncertain. Deletions cut 8 bases from V and 8 bases from J, with 9 bases between. The CDR3 totals 10 residues. Germline V gene lookup returns CDR1 SNHLY and CDR2 FYNNEI. In nucleotides, the CDR3 is TGTGCCAGCGCATCGGGAGGCTACACCTTC. This gives the protein CASASGGYTF.

The rearrangement joins TRBV30 to TRBJ1-1; 10 bases fit TRBD1. The CDR3 sequence is 16 residues long. Germline V lookup: CDR1 GTSNPN, CDR2 SVGIG (reference sequence). Unmatched junction bases numbered 6, after V lost 2 bases and J lost 0 bases. The CDR3 sequence: CAWSLGTGAMNTEAFF. The CDR3 nucleotides are TGTGCCTGGAGTTTAGGGACAGGGGCGATGAACACTGAAGCTTTCTTT.

V is TRBV6-5 and J is TRBJ1-2; 10 bases are a match to TRBD1. V lost 7 bases, J lost 6 bases, and 8 bases stayed unmatched. Germline V CDR1 and CDR2: MNHEY, SVGAGI. The CDR3 totals 14 residues. The CDR3 DNA reads as TGTGCCAGCACCGCGGGACAGGGGTCGCATGGCTACACCTTC. Encoded protein: CASTAGQGSHGYTF.